Shown below are 11 T cell receptor beta chains from a single sample sequenced in a study of patients and donors after allogeneic stem cell transplantation. TCRdb reprocessed the RT-PCR reads via MiXCR and lists one record per CDR3 protein. The table records over 150,000 distinct CDR3 sequences, around 28% of them present only once. Material: blood, either unsorted or a sorted T cell fraction (not recorded which). Every receptor here comes from a human donor who was either an allogeneic HSCT recipient or a stem cell or donor lymphocyte infusion donor (not recorded which). It is not recorded whose cells these are; they may come from a transplant donor.

A few counts support this clonotype. The chain links TRBV4-3 to TRBJ2-4, with D maybe TRBD2 (5 bases). Trimming took off 4 bases at V and 0 bases at J, with 16 bases between the two ends. Germline V gives CDR1 LGHNA, CDR2 YSLEER. The CDR3 length is 17 residues. The CDR3 here is CASSRGLRSLAKNIQYF. CDR3 nucleotide sequence: TGCGCCAGCAGCCGTGGACTTCGGAGTTTAGCCAAAAACATTCAGTACTTC.

This clonotype was seen only a few times. This sequence joins TRBV4-1 and TRBJ2-1; D possibly corresponds to TRBD2 (5 bases). Germline-derived CDR1 and CDR2 are MGHRA and YSYEKL. Trimming took off 5 bases at V and 7 bases at J, with 21 bases between the two ends. The CDR3 sequence is 16 residues long. In DNA form, the CDR3 reads TGCGCCAGCAGCGCCTCGGGAATGGTGAGGAGAAATGAGCAGTTCTTC. As protein: CASSASGMVRRNEQFF.

This clonotype has more than one count but fewer than ten. This chain uses TRBV7-9 with TRBJ1-1; no reliable D call. Germline V gives CDR1 SEHNR, CDR2 FQNEAQ (reference sequence). The CDR3 contains 13 residues. Trimming took off 9 bases at V and 1 base at J, with 12 bases between the two ends. The CDR3 here is CARRSMENTEAFF. In DNA form, the CDR3 reads TGTGCCAGACGTTCCATGGAGAACACTGAAGCTTTCTTT.

This chain connects TRBV7-6 to TRBJ2-7; D unclear. This CDR3 is 15 amino acids long. CDR1 is SGHVS, CDR2 FNYEAQ, per germline. V lost 0 bases, J lost 0 bases, and 9 bases lay in between. The CDR3 loop reads CASSLAGPFSYEQYF. The CDR3 nucleotides read TGTGCCAGCAGCTTAGCCGGACCCTTCTCCTACGAGCAGTACTTC. Variable domain in full (rest from reference TRBV7-6 and TRBJ2-7): GAGVSQSPRYKVTKRGQDVALRCDPISGHVSLYWYRQALGQGPEFLTYFNYEAQQDKSGLPNDRFSAERPEGSISTLTIQRTEQRDSAMYRCASSLAGPFSYEQYFGPGTRLTVT.

This chain joins TRBV4-2 and TRBJ2-1; 14 bases line up with TRBD2. CDR3 length equals 19 residues. J was trimmed by 0 bases and V by 4 bases; bases with no gene match: 8. CDR1 is LGHNA and CDR2 is YNFKEQ in the germline V gene. For the CDR3, the DNA is TGTGCCAGCAGCCTTCGGACTAGCGGGGGGAGACTCTCCTACAATGAGCAGTTCTTC. Translating it yields CASSLRTSGGRLSYNEQFF.

The J gene is TRBJ2-4, the V gene TRBV5-6, with D unclear. CDR3 length equals 15 residues. V gave up 6 bases and J gave up 1 base, with 14 bases separating them. Germline V gene sequence: CDR1 SGHDT, CDR2 YYEEEE. In nucleotides, the CDR3 is TGTGCCAGCACCCAACGAGATTGGGCCAAAAACATTCAGTACTTC. It yields the protein CASTQRDWAKNIQYF.

The rearrangement uses TRBV18 and TRBJ2-1; maybe TRBD1 (5 bases). V lost 2 bases to trimming and J lost 10 bases, with 9 bases between them. The CDR3 consists of 12 residues. Per germline, CDR1 KGHSH and CDR2 LQKENI. CDR3 sequence reads: CASSPMTVEQFF. CDR3 sequence (DNA): TGTGCCAGCTCACCAATGACAGTGGAGCAGTTCTTC.

The rearrangement uses TRBV19 and TRBJ2-7; no reliable D call. CDR1 and CDR2 (germline): LNHDA, SQIVND (reference sequence). This CDR3 spans 13 amino acids. Trimming stripped 2 bases from V and 1 base from J, with 6 bases between. As DNA, the CDR3 is TGTGCCAGTAGTATATCCGGATCCTACGAGCAGTACTTC. Its protein product is CASSISGSYEQYF. The entire variable domain, with the rest obtained from reference TRBV19 and TRBJ2-7, is as follows: DGGITQSPKYLFRKEGQNVTLSCEQNLNHDAMYWYRQDPGQGLRLIYYSQIVNDFQKGDIAEGYSVSREKKESFPLTVTSAQKNPTAFYLCASSISGSYEQYFGPGTRLTVT.

V is TRBV19 and J is TRBJ1-2; D is possibly TRBD1 (5 bases). Germline CDR1 LNHDA, CDR2 SQIVND (reference sequence). There are 15 residues in the CDR3. Trimming cost V 3 bases and J 4 bases, with 15 bases left between them. This CDR3 reads CASSISQGESYGYTF. Written as DNA, the CDR3 is TGTGCCAGTAGTATCAGCCAGGGAGAGAGCTATGGCTACACCTTC.

The V gene is TRBV4-2, the J gene TRBJ2-1, with D perhaps given as TRBD1 or TRBD2 (7 bases each). The germline V gene has CDR1 LGHNA and CDR2 YNFKEQ. CDR3 length: 14 residues. V lost 1 base and J 9 bases, leaving 13 bases between the germline ends. CDR3 in amino acids: CASSQAGGAAEQFF. Here the CDR3 DNA reads TGTGCCAGCAGCCAAGCAGGGGGGGCGGCTGAGCAGTTCTTC.

The rearrangement links TRBV5-1 to TRBJ1-5; 8 bases agree with TRBD1. CDR1 is SGHRS and CDR2 is YFSETQ in the germline V gene. V trimming: 4 bases; J trimming: 5 bases; junction bases outside the gene matches: 5. The CDR3 has 14 residues. CDR3 protein: CASSLTGADQPQHF. In nucleotides, the CDR3 is TGCGCCAGCAGCCTGACAGGGGCCGATCAGCCCCAGCATTTT.